This T cell receptor beta chain was identified during a study of blood T cell repertoires in COVID-19. On the study more broadly: The study drew acute and convalescent COVID-19 samples from the United States, Italy and Spain. T cells, B-cell-depleted T cells, or PBMCs supplied cDNA or gDNA.

As processed by the authors: Using reference gene primer amplification, nucleated cell counts were estimated. Sequencing used immunoSEQ multiplex PCR; TCRdb keeps in-frame clones, though not all of them. V, J and clone size are those of that table, while D and trimming were read from the DNA. The data contain 45,000 to 60,000 clones, around 82% of them singletons. This CDR3 is 15 amino acids long. CDR1 is SNHLY and CDR2 is FYNNEI in the germline V gene. V was trimmed by 1 base and J by 7 bases, leaving 14 bases between them. This TCR derives from a woman older than 75 with acute or convalescent COVID-19. The rearrangement links TRBV2 to TRBJ1-5, with D tentatively TRBD1 (5 bases). Sequenced input: peripheral blood. The CDR3 protein is CASSEEGRAAQPQHF. For the CDR3, the DNA is TGTGCCAGCAGTGAAGAGGGCAGGGCGGCGCAGCCCCAGCATTTT.